The 9 T cell receptor beta chains below come from one sample, sequenced in a study of molecular identifiers for immune sequencing clone quantification (dated by TCRdb to 2016 to 2019). Receptor amplification or capture employed PCR. Sequencing took place on an Illumina HiSeq 4000. Through fastp at Q25 and MiXCR, TCRdb rebuilt clones from the public reads, retaining in-frame beta chains. Every CDR3 protein is listed once, alongside the most common genes and DNA of its rows. This sample is represented by some 93,000 distinct CDR3 sequences; roughly a fifth of them were singletons. The top ten clonotypes cover 1% to 1.2% of the sample. The sequenced sample consisted of naive CD8+ T cells from blood, with Jurkat cell RNA spiked in. What the cell subset or site label conveys for this sample: FACS-sorted CD8+CD4-CCR7+CD45RA+ naive T cells. These receptors were collected from a human donor in good health. Some libraries in this study had Jurkat cell RNA spiked in.

As to this clonotype: This could be a read error, since a much larger clone is one nucleotide away. The chain employs TRBV7-9 and TRBJ1-5; perhaps TRBD1 as D (6 bases). The CDR3 has 14 residues. CDR1 is SEHNR, CDR2 FQNEAQ, per germline (reference sequence). The CDR3 DNA reads as TGTGGCAGCAGCCGAAACGGGGGGCAACAGCCCCAGCATTTT. Amino acid sequence: CGSSRNGGQQPQHF.

This clonotype was seen a few times. For the CDR3, the DNA is TGTGCCAGCAGCTTACACCCATATAGCGTCAATGAGCAGTTCTTC. This encodes CASSLHPYSVNEQFF. The chain links TRBV7-2 to TRBJ2-1, with D possibly being TRBD2 (5 bases). V gave up 2 bases and J gave up 6 bases, with 14 bases separating them. This CDR3 has 15 amino acids. Germline loops: CDR1 SGHTA, CDR2 FQGNSA.

This clonotype was seen repeatedly, ten times or more. The chain couples TRBV7-3 to TRBJ2-1, with 9 bases matching TRBD1. Germline CDR1 reads SGHTA; CDR2 reads FQGTGA. The V and J ends lost 5 bases and 2 bases, in that order; junction bases with no gene match: 4. The CDR3 is made up of 15 amino acids. CDR3 sequence (DNA): TGTGCCAGCAGCCTCCGACAGGGGGCCTACAATGAGCAGTTCTTC. Translating gives CASSLRQGAYNEQFF.

As for this clonotype: A much larger clone lies one base from this, so it may be a read error. This rearrangement joins TRBV27 to TRBJ1-1; D gene unclear. The germline V gene encodes CDR1 MNHEY and CDR2 SMNVEV (reference sequence). Trimming cost V 6 bases and J 3 bases, with 14 bases left between them. The CDR3 is 14 amino acids. CDR3: CASRTSPEDTEAFF. CDR3 coding DNA: TGTGCCAGCAGAACGTCACCTGAGGACACTGAAGCTTTCTTT.

As to this clonotype: One base away lies a much larger clone, so this may be a sequencing read error. The CDR3 is CASSEGVDTQYF. The DNA of the CDR3 is TGTGCCAGCAGCGAGGGTGTAGATACGCAGTATTTT. The genes are TRBV11-2 and TRBJ2-3, with TRBD2 as a possible D gene (5 bases). The CDR3 contains 12 residues. The germline V gene encodes CDR1 SGHAT and CDR2 FQNNGV. Trimming took off 5 bases at V and 5 bases at J, with 8 bases between the two ends.

This clonotype was observed many times. This chain connects TRBV9 to TRBJ1-3, with D unclear. The CDR3 loop spans 13 amino acids. Looked up from germline, CDR1 is SGDLS and CDR2 is YYNGEE. The V gene lost 4 bases and the J gene lost 4 bases, with 9 bases spanning the gap. The CDR3 reads CASSPGGGNTIYF. CDR3 nucleotides: TGTGCCAGCAGCCCCGGTGGGGGAAACACCATATATTTT.

This sequence joins TRBV20-1 and TRBJ2-3; TRBD2 matches at 13 bases. The germline gives CDR1 DFQATT, CDR2 SNEGSKA (reference sequence). With V trimmed by 5 bases and J by 5 bases, 10 bases remained unmatched. The CDR3 length is 16 residues. CDR3 in DNA: TGCAGTGCTCAAATACTAGCGGGGGGGCCAATAGATACGCAGTATTTT. It translates to CSAQILAGGPIDTQYF.

Turning to this clonotype: One base away lies a much larger clone, so this may be a sequencing read error. The V and J genes are TRBV27 and TRBJ1-4; no firm D call. Per the germline V gene, CDR1 is MNHEY and CDR2 is SMNVEV (reference sequence). This CDR3 is 17 amino acids long. The V end lost 0 bases, the J end lost 8 bases, and 19 bases lay between the germline ends. CDR3 sequence (DNA): TGTGCCAGCAGTTTATCGCTGGCGGGAAGTGATAGAGAAAAACTGTTTTTT. Its protein product is CASSLSLAGSDREKLFF.

This clonotype was detected many times. The chain couples TRBV13 to TRBJ2-7, with D maybe TRBD1 (6 bases). Germline CDR1 is PRHDT and CDR2 is FYEKMQ (reference sequence). V lost 0 bases and J 5 bases, leaving 11 bases between the germline ends. CDR3 length: 14 amino acids. The CDR3 here is CASSLGRGGNEQYF. DNA of the CDR3: TGTGCCAGCAGCTTAGGCCGTGGGGGCAACGAGCAGTACTTC.